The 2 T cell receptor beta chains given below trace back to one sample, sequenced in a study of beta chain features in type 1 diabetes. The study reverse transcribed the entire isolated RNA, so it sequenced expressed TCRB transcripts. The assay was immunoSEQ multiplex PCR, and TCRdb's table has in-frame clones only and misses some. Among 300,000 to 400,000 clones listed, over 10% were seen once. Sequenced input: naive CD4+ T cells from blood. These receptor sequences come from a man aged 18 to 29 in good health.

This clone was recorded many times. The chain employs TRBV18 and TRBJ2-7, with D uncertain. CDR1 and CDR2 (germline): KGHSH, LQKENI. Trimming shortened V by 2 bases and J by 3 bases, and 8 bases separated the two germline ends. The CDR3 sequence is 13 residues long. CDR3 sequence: CASSPGQVYEQYF. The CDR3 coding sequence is TGTGCCAGCTCACCAGGTCAGGTCTACGAGCAGTACTTC.

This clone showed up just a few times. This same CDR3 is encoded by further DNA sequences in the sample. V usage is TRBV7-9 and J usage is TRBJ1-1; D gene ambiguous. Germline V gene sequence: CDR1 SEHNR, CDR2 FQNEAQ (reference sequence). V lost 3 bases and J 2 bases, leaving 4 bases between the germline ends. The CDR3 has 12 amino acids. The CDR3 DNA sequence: TGTGCCAGCAGCTTCCGTAACACTGAAGCTTTCTTT. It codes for CASSFRNTEAFF. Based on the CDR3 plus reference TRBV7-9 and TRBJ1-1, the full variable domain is DTGVSQNPRHKITKRGQNVTFRCDPISEHNRLYWYRQTLGQGPEFLTYFQNEAQLEKSRLLSDRFSAERPKGSFSTLEIQRTEQGDSAMYLCASSFRNTEAFFGQGTRLTVV.